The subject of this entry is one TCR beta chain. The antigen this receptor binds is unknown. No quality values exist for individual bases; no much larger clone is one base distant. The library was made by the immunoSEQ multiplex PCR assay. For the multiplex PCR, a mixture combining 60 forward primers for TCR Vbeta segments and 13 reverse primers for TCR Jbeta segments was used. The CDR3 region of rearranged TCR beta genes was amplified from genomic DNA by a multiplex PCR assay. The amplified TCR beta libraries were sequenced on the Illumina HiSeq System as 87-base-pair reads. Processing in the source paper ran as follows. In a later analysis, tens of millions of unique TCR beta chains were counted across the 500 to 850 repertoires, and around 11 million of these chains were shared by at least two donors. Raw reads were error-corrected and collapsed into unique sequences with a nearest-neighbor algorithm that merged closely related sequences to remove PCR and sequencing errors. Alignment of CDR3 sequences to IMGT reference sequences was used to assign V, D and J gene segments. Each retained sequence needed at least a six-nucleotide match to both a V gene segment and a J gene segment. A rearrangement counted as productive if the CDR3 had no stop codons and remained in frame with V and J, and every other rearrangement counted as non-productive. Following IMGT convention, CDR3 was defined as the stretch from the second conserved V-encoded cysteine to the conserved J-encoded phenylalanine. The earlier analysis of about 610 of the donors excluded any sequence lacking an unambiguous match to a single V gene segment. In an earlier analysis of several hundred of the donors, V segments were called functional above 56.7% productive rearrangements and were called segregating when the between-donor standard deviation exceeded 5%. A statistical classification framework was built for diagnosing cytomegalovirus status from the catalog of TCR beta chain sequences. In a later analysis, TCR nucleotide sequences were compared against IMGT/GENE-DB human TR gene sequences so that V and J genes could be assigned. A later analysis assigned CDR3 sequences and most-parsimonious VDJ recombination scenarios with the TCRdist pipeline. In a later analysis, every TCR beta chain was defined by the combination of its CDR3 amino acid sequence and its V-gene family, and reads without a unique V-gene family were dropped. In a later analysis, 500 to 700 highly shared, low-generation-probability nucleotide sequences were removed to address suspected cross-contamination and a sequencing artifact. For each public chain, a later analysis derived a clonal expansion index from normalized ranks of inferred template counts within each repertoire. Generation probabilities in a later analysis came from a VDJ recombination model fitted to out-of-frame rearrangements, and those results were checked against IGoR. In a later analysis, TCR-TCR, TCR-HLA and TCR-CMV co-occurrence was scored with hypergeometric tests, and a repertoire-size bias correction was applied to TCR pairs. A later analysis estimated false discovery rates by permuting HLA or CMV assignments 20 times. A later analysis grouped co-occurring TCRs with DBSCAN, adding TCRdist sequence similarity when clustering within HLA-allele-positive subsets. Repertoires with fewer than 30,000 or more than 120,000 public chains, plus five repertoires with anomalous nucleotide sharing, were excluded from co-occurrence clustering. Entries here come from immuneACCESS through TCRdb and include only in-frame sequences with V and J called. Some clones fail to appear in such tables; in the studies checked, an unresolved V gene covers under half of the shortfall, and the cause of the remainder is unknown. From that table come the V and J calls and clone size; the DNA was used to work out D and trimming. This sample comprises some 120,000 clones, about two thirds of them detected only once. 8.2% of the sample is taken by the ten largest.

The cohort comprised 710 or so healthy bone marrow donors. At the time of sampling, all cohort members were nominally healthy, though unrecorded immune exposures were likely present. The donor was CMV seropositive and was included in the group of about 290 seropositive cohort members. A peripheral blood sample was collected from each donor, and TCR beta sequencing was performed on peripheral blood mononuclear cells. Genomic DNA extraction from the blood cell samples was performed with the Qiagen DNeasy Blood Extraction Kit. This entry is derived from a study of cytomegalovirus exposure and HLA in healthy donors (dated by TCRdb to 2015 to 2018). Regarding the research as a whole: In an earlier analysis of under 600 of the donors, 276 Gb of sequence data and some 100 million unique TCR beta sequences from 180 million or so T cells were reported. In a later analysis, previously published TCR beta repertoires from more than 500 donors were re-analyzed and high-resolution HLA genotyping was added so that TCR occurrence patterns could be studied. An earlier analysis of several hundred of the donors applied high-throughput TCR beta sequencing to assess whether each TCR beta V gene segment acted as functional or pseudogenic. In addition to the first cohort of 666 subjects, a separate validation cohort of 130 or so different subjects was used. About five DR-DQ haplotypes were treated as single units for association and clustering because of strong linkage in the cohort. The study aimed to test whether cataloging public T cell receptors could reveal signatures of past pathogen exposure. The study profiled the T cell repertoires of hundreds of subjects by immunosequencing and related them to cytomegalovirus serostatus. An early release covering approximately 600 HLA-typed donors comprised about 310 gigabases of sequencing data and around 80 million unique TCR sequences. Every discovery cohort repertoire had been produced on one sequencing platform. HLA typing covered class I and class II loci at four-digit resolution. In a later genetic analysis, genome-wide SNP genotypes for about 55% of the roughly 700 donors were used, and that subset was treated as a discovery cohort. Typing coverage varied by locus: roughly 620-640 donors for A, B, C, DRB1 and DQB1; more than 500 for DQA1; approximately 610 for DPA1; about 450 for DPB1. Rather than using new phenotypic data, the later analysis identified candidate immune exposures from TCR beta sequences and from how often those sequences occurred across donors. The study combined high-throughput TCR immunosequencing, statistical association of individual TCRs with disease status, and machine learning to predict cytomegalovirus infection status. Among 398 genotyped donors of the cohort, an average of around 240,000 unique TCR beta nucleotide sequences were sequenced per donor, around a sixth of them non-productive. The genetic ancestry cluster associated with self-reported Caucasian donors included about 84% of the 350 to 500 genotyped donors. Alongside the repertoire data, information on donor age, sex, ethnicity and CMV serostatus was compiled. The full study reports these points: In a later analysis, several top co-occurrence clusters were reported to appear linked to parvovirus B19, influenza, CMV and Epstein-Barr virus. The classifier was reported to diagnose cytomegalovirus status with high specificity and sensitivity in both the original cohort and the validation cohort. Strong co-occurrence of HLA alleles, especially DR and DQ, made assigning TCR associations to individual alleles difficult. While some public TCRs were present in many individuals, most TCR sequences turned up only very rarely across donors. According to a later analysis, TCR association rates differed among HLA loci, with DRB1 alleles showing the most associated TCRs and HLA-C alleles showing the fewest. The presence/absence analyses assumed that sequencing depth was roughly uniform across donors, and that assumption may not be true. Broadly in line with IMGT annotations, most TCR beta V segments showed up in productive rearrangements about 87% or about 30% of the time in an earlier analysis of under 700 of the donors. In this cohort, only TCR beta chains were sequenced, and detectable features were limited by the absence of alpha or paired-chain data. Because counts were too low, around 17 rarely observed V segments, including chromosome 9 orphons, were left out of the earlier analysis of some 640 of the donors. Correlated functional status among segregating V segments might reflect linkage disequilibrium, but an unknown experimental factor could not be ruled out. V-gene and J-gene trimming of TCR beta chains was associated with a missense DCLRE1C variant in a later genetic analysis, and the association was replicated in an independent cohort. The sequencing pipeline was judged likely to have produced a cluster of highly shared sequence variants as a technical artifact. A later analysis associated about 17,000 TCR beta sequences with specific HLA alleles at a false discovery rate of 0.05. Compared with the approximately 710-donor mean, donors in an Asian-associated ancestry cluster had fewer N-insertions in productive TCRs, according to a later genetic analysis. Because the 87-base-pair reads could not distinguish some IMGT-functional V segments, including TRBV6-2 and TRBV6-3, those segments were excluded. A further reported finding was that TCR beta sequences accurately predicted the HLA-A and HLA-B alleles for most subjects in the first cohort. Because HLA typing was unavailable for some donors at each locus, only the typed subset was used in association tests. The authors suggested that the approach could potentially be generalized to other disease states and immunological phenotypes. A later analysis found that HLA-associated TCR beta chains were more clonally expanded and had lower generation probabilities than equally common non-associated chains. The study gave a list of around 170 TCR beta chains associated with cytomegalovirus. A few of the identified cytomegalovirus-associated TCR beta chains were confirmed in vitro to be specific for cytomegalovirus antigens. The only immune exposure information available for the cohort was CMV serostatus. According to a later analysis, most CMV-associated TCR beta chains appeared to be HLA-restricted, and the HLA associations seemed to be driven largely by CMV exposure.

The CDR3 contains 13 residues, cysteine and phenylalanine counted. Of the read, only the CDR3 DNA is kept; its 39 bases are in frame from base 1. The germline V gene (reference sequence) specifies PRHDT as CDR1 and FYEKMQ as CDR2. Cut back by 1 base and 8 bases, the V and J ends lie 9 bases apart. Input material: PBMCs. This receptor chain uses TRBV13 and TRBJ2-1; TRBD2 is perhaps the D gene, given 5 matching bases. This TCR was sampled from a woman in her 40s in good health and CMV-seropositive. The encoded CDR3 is CASSLVGVDEQFF. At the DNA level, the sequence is TGTGCCAGCAGCTTAGTGGGAGTCGATGAGCAGTTCTTC. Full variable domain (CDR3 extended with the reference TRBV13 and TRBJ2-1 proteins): AAGVIQSPRHLIKEKRETATLKCYPIPRHDTVYWYQQGPGQDPQFLISFYEKMQSDKGSIPDRFSAQQFSDYHSELNMSSLELGDSALYFCASSLVGVDEQFFGPGTRLTVL.